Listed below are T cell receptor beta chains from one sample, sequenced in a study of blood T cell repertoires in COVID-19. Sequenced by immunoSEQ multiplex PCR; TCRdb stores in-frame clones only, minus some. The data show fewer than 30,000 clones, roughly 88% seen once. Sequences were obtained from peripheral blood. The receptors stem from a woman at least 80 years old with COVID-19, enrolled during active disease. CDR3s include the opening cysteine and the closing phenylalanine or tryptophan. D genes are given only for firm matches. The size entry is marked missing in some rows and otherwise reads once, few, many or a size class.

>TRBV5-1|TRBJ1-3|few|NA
CASSVGAGNTIYF
TGCGCCAGCAGCGTAGGGGCTGGAAACACCATATATTTT
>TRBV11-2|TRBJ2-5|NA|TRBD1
CASRTGAGTQYF
TGTGCCAGCAGGACAGGGGCGGGGACCCAGTACTTC
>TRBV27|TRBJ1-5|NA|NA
CASSLIGQPQHF
TGTGCCAGCAGTTTAATCGGGCAGCCCCAGCATTTT
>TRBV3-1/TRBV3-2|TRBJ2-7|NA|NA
CASSQPGEQYF
TGTGCCAGCAGCCAACCGGGAGAGCAGTACTTC
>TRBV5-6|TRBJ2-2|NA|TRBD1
CASSTNRGEVNTGELFF
TGTGCCAGCAGTACAAACAGGGGGGAGGTGAACACCGGGGAGCTGTTTTTT
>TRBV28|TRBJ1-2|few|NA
CASSLGAGRGNGYTF
TGTGCCAGCAGCCTAGGGGCAGGACGGGGGAATGGCTACACCTTC
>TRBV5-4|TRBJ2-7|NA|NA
CASSQLQAAGYEQYF
TGTGCCAGCAGCCAGCTACAGGCCGCAGGGTACGAGCAGTACTTC
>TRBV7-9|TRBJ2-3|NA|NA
CASSLRRGDMGTDTQYF
TGTGCCAGCAGCTTACGTCGTGGGGACATGGGCACAGATACGCAGTATTTT
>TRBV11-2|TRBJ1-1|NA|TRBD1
CASSLGTGYTEAFF
TGTGCCAGCAGCTTAGGGACAGGGTACACTGAAGCTTTCTTT
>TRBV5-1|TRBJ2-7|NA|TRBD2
CASSLGQRGNEQYF
TGCGCCAGCAGCTTGGGGCAGCGGGGTAACGAGCAGTACTTC
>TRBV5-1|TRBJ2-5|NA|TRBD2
CASSLSGGETQYF
TGCGCCAGCAGCTTGTCGGGGGGTGAGACCCAGTACTTC
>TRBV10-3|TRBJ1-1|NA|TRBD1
CAISDPGGVRAFF
TGTGCCATCAGTGATCCAGGGGGAGTCCGGGCTTTCTTT
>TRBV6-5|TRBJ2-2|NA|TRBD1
CASAAGGYTGELFF
TGTGCCAGCGCGGCAGGGGGTTACACCGGGGAGCTGTTTTTT
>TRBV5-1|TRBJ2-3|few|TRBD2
CASSLASGGTDTQYF
TGCGCCAGCAGCTTGGCTAGCGGGGGCACAGATACGCAGTATTTT
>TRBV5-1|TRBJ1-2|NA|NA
CASSPGPGVAANYGYTF
TGCGCCAGCAGTCCCGGGCCGGGGGTCGCAGCTAACTATGGCTACACCTTC
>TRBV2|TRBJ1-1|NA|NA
CASIGGRDAEAFF
TGTGCCAGCATAGGGGGTAGGGACGCTGAAGCTTTCTTT
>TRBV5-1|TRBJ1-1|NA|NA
CASSLGDSKPAFF
TGCGCCAGCAGCTTGGGAGACAGCAAGCCGGCTTTCTTT
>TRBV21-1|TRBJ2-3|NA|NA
CASSQGPLAGRPSTDTQYF
TGTGCCAGCAGCCAAGGGCCACTAGCGGGGCGCCCGTCCACAGATACGCAGTATTTT
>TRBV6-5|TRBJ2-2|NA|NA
CASDSPNTGELFF
TGTGCCAGCGACAGCCCGAACACCGGGGAGCTGTTTTTT
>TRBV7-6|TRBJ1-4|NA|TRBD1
CASSLATGVNEKLFF
TGTGCCAGCAGCTTAGCGACAGGGGTGAATGAAAAACTGTTTTTT
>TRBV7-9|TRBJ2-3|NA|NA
CASSRATGPNTDTQYF
TGTGCCAGCAGCCGGGCCACAGGGCCTAACACAGATACGCAGTATTTT
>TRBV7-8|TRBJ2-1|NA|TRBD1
CASSPGTGKKDNEQFF
TGTGCCAGCAGCCCTGGGACAGGGAAGAAAGACAATGAGCAGTTCTTC
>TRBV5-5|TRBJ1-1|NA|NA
CASSGRTANTEAFF
TGTGCCAGCAGCGGACGGACAGCGAACACTGAAGCTTTCTTT
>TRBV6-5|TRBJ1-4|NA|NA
CASSTKPANEKLFF
TGTGCCAGCAGTACGAAACCAGCTAATGAAAAACTGTTTTTT
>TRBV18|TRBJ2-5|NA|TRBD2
CASSPKTSGGTYQETQYF
TGTGCCAGCTCACCAAAGACTAGCGGGGGGACGTACCAAGAGACCCAGTACTTC
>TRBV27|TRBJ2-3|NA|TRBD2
CASSFFGGERGSTDTQYF
TGTGCCAGCAGTTTTTTCGGGGGTGAGCGGGGGAGCACAGATACGCAGTATTTT
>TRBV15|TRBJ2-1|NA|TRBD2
CATSRDRAGGAEQFF
TGTGCCACCAGCAGAGATCGAGCGGGGGGGGCTGAGCAGTTCTTC
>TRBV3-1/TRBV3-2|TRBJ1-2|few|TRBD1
CASSQPITGGYGYTF
TGTGCCAGCAGCCAACCAATAACAGGGGGCTATGGCTACACCTTC
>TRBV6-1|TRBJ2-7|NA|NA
CASSDPTITGEQYF
TGTGCCAGCAGTGACCCCACTATTACAGGCGAGCAGTACTTC
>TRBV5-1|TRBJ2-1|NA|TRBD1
CASGEQGQPRVDEQFF
TGCGCCAGCGGCGAGCAGGGACAGCCTAGGGTGGATGAGCAGTTCTTC
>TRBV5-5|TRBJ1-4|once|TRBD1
CASSPLGQGGEKLFF
TGTGCCAGCAGCCCCCTTGGACAGGGGGGTGAAAAACTGTTTTTT
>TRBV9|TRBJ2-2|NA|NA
CASSPFLDHGELFF
TGTGCCAGCAGCCCTTTCCTAGATCACGGGGAGCTGTTTTTT
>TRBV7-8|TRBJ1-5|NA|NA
CASRAGNSNQPQHF
TGTGCCAGCCGGGCGGGTAATAGCAATCAGCCCCAGCATTTT
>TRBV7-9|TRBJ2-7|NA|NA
CASSLWGLVSSYEQYF
TGTGCCAGCAGCTTATGGGGGCTAGTGAGCTCCTACGAGCAGTACTTC
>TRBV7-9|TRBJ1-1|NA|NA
CASSLEGRQGNPRHPEAFF
TGTGCCAGCAGCTTAGAGGGTCGGCAGGGGAACCCCCGTCACCCTGAAGCTTTCTTT
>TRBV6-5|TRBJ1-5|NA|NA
CASSSETGNQPQHF
TGTGCCAGCAGTTCGGAGACAGGCAATCAGCCCCAGCATTTT
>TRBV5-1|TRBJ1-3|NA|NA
CASSSSTTSSGNTIYF
TGCGCCAGCAGCTCGTCGACTACGAGCTCTGGAAACACCATATATTTT
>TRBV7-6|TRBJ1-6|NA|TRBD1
CASSLAGTGNSPLHF
TGTGCCAGCAGCTTGGCCGGGACAGGGAATTCACCCCTCCACTTT
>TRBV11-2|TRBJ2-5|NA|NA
CASTPTRGGSQETQYF
TGTGCCAGCACCCCCACAAGGGGGGGGTCCCAAGAGACCCAGTACTTC
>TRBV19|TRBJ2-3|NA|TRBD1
CASRDGQGITDTQYF
TGTGCCAGTAGGGATGGACAGGGGATAACAGATACGCAGTATTTT
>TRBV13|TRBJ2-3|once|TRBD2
CASRLAGEGTDTQYF
TGTGCCAGCAGGCTAGCGGGGGAGGGCACAGATACGCAGTATTTT
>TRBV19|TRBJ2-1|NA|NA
CASSRTDGGNEQFF
TGTGCCAGTTCTCGGACAGATGGGGGCAATGAGCAGTTCTTC
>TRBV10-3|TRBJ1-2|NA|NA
CAISEAENYGYTF
TGTGCCATCAGTGAGGCCGAGAACTATGGCTACACCTTC
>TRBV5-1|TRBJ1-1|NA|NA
CASSLSGGRGTEAFF
TGCGCCAGCAGCTTGTCTGGGGGCAGGGGCACTGAAGCTTTCTTT
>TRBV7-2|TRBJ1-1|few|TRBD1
CASSWTGANTEAFF
TGTGCCAGCAGCTGGACAGGGGCGAACACTGAAGCTTTCTTT
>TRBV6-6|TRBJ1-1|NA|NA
CASSLAKYGTEAFF
TGTGCCAGCAGTCTTGCCAAATACGGCACTGAAGCTTTCTTT
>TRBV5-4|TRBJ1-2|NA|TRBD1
CASRPFAGGSHGYTF
TGTGCCAGCAGGCCGTTCGCAGGGGGCTCGCATGGCTACACCTTC
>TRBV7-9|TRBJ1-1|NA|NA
CASRLPGGDTEAFF
TGTGCCAGCAGGCTCCCGGGTGGAGACACTGAAGCTTTCTTT
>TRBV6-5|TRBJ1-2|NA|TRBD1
CASSSQGWGGYTF
TGTGCCAGCAGTTCACAGGGGTGGGGAGGCTACACCTTC
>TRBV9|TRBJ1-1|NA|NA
CASSVDQAPYTEAFF
TGTGCCAGCAGCGTAGACCAGGCCCCTTACACTGAAGCTTTCTTT
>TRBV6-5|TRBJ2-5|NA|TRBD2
CASLWRGGGETQYF
TGTGCCAGCCTCTGGCGGGGGGGCGGAGAGACCCAGTACTTC
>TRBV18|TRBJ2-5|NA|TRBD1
CASSPREQRKPGQGFETQYF
TGTGCCAGCTCACCACGGGAACAGAGGAAGCCGGGACAGGGTTTTGAGACCCAGTACTTC
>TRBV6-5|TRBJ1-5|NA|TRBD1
CASSPGQGIQPQHF
TGTGCCAGCAGCCCGGGACAGGGGATTCAGCCCCAGCATTTT